A selection of T cell receptor beta chains follows, all from one sample in a study of regulatory T cells in long-lasting Graves disease. A single record per CDR3 protein comes from TCRdb applying MiXCR to the multiplex PCR reads. The table has 360,000 or so distinct CDR3 sequences, 15% to 20% seen once; the top ten hold roughly a fifth. This sample also appeared in a second study, on T cells in Graves' hyperthyroidism and ophthalmopathy.

The sequencing used peripheral blood mononuclear cells (PBMCs), collected at new diagnosis, from a patient treated with antithyroid drugs. The receptor set was obtained from a woman under 30 with Graves disease. Both conserved end residues are part of each CDR3. Fields, in order: D gene, V gene, J gene, clone size, CDR3 DNA, CDR3 protein. The D gene is left open where the match is weak. Some rows mark clone size as missing; the rest say once, few, many or name a class of expanded clone.

d_gene: .
v_gene: TRBV28
j_gene: TRBJ2-7
abundance: many
CDR3nt: TGTGCCAGCAGTTTGCGGGGGCAGGGCGAGCAGTACTTC
CDR3aa: CASSLRGQGEQYF

d_gene: TRBD1
v_gene: TRBV6-1
j_gene: TRBJ1-6
abundance: many
CDR3nt: TGTGCCAGCAGAGTAATGGACAGGGTGAATTCACCCCTCCACTTT
CDR3aa: CASRVMDRVNSPLHF

d_gene: .
v_gene: TRBV7-9
j_gene: TRBJ2-1
abundance: many
CDR3nt: TGTGCCAGCAGCTTTAGTGTGGGTGAGCAGTTCTTC
CDR3aa: CASSFSVGEQFF

d_gene: .
v_gene: TRBV7-9
j_gene: TRBJ2-1
abundance: .
CDR3nt: TGTGCCAGCAGCCAGATAAGACCTCAGGGTACCTACAATGAGCAGTTCTTC
CDR3aa: CASSQIRPQGTYNEQFF

d_gene: .
v_gene: TRBV20-1
j_gene: TRBJ2-7
abundance: many
CDR3nt: TGCAGTGCTAGAGATCCGAGGGCGGTGGAAAGTACCGAGCAGTACTTC
CDR3aa: CSARDPRAVESTEQYF

d_gene: TRBD1
v_gene: TRBV19
j_gene: TRBJ2-1
abundance: few
CDR3nt: TGTGCCAGTAGGCTTCGGGACAGGGGGCTAAGGTTTGTGTTCTTC
CDR3aa: CASRLRDRGLRFVFF

d_gene: TRBD1
v_gene: TRBV24-1
j_gene: TRBJ1-2
abundance: many
CDR3nt: TGTGCCACCAGTGGGACAGGGGGTCTGGACTATGGCTACACCTTC
CDR3aa: CATSGTGGLDYGYTF

d_gene: .
v_gene: TRBV5-1
j_gene: TRBJ2-7
abundance: many
CDR3nt: TGCGCCAGCAGCTTGATACTAAGGACGGATGATAGCTCCTACGAGCAGTACTTC
CDR3aa: CASSLILRTDDSSYEQYF

d_gene: .
v_gene: TRBV5-1
j_gene: TRBJ1-2
abundance: many
CDR3nt: TGCGCCAGCAGACCGCCAGGGGATGGCTACACCTTC
CDR3aa: CASRPPGDGYTF

d_gene: .
v_gene: TRBV2
j_gene: TRBJ2-7
abundance: many
CDR3nt: TGTGCCAGCAGACAAGATACTGGCTGGCTCGGGGAGCAGTACTTC
CDR3aa: CASRQDTGWLGEQYF

d_gene: .
v_gene: TRBV30
j_gene: TRBJ2-1
abundance: .
CDR3nt: TGTGCCTGGAGGGCCCACACAGGACCAGATCAGTTCTTC
CDR3aa: CAWRAHTGPDQFF

d_gene: .
v_gene: TRBV28
j_gene: TRBJ2-1
abundance: .
CDR3nt: TGTGCCAGCACCGGGACTCACAATGAGCAGTTCTTC
CDR3aa: CASTGTHNEQFF

d_gene: .
v_gene: TRBV6-4
j_gene: TRBJ2-6
abundance: many
CDR3nt: TGTGCCAGCAGTGACTCGCAAATCAGCTCTGGGGCCAACGTCCTGACTTTC
CDR3aa: CASSDSQISSGANVLTF

d_gene: TRBD1
v_gene: TRBV28
j_gene: TRBJ1-3
abundance: few
CDR3nt: TGTGCCAGCAGTTTATGGGACAGGGGAAACACCATATATTTT
CDR3aa: CASSLWDRGNTIYF

d_gene: .
v_gene: TRBV6-1
j_gene: TRBJ1-2
abundance: many
CDR3nt: TGTGCCAGCAGCCAGATGGACGGTGACCCGTCCTATGGCTACACCTTC
CDR3aa: CASSQMDGDPSYGYTF

d_gene: .
v_gene: TRBV19
j_gene: TRBJ2-1
abundance: .
CDR3nt: TGTGCCAGTAGCTACACTACCAACAATGAGCAGTTCTTC
CDR3aa: CASSYTTNNEQFF

d_gene: TRBD1
v_gene: TRBV19
j_gene: TRBJ1-4
abundance: .
CDR3nt: TGTGCCAGTAGGAGGACAGGGGGAGATGAAAAACTGTTTTTT
CDR3aa: CASRRTGGDEKLFF

d_gene: .
v_gene: TRBV5-6
j_gene: TRBJ1-2
abundance: .
CDR3nt: TGTGCCAGCAGCTTGTTTGTTTGGGGGGCTAACTATGGCTACACCTTC
CDR3aa: CASSLFVWGANYGYTF

d_gene: TRBD2
v_gene: TRBV3-1
j_gene: TRBJ2-7
abundance: .
CDR3nt: TGTGCGAGGAGCCGCTCGCGGGAGGGCGGCGAGCGGTACTTC
CDR3aa: CARSRSREGGERYF

d_gene: TRBD2
v_gene: TRBV14
j_gene: TRBJ2-3
abundance: few
CDR3nt: TGTGCCAGCAGCCCAGGACTAGCGGGAGGGTTCGTCACAATCTACGAGGCAGATACGCAGTATTTT
CDR3aa: CASSPGLAGGFVTIYEADTQYF

d_gene: .
v_gene: TRBV12-3/TRBV12-4
j_gene: TRBJ2-7
abundance: many
CDR3nt: TGTGCCAGCACCGCGGACATTCCCTACGAGCAGTACTTC
CDR3aa: CASTADIPYEQYF

d_gene: TRBD2
v_gene: TRBV27
j_gene: TRBJ2-1
abundance: many
CDR3nt: TGTGCCAGCAAGGGCGGGGGGCCTTACAATGAGCAGTTCTTC
CDR3aa: CASKGGGPYNEQFF

d_gene: .
v_gene: TRBV6-2/TRBV6-3
j_gene: TRBJ2-3
abundance: .
CDR3nt: TGTGCCAGCAGCGACCGGGGAGATACGCAGTATTTT
CDR3aa: CASSDRGDTQYF

d_gene: .
v_gene: TRBV28
j_gene: TRBJ1-5
abundance: many
CDR3nt: TGTGCCAGCAGTTACCGGGACAATTATCAGCCCCAGCATTTT
CDR3aa: CASSYRDNYQPQHF

d_gene: .
v_gene: TRBV29-1
j_gene: TRBJ1-2
abundance: few
CDR3nt: TGCAGCGTTTTAGTGCAGTATGGCTACACCTTC
CDR3aa: CSVLVQYGYTF

d_gene: TRBD2
v_gene: TRBV20-1
j_gene: TRBJ2-1
abundance: .
CDR3nt: TGCAGTGCTACCAGGACTAGCGGATACAATGAGCAGTTCTTC
CDR3aa: CSATRTSGYNEQFF

d_gene: .
v_gene: TRBV19
j_gene: TRBJ1-2
abundance: .
CDR3nt: TGTGCCAGTAGTATACGCGGAGGAAACTATGGCTACACCTTC
CDR3aa: CASSIRGGNYGYTF

d_gene: TRBD1
v_gene: TRBV7-6
j_gene: TRBJ1-6
abundance: .
CDR3nt: TGTGCCAGCAGCGTCGGACAGGGGGCGAAATCACCCCTCCACTTT
CDR3aa: CASSVGQGAKSPLHF

d_gene: TRBD2
v_gene: TRBV7-9
j_gene: TRBJ2-5
abundance: .
CDR3nt: TGTGCCAGCAGCTTTCAACTAGCGGGAGAGCAAGAGACCCAGTACTTC
CDR3aa: CASSFQLAGEQETQYF

d_gene: TRBD1
v_gene: TRBV28
j_gene: TRBJ2-1
abundance: many
CDR3nt: TGTGCCCATCAAGGGGGCCCCTACGATGAGCAGTTCTTC
CDR3aa: CAHQGGPYDEQFF

d_gene: TRBD2
v_gene: TRBV24-1
j_gene: TRBJ2-3
abundance: many
CDR3nt: TGTGCCACCAGTGAGGGAGGGAGCGGCACAGATACGCAGTATTTT
CDR3aa: CATSEGGSGTDTQYF

d_gene: TRBD2
v_gene: TRBV20-1
j_gene: TRBJ2-3
abundance: medium-sized
CDR3nt: TGCAGTTATGATAGCGGGAGGTCCACAGATACGCAGTATTTT
CDR3aa: CSYDSGRSTDTQYF

d_gene: TRBD2
v_gene: TRBV7-3
j_gene: TRBJ2-5
abundance: many
CDR3nt: TGTGCCAGCAGCGAAAGCGGGGGGCTTGAGACCCAGTACTTC
CDR3aa: CASSESGGLETQYF